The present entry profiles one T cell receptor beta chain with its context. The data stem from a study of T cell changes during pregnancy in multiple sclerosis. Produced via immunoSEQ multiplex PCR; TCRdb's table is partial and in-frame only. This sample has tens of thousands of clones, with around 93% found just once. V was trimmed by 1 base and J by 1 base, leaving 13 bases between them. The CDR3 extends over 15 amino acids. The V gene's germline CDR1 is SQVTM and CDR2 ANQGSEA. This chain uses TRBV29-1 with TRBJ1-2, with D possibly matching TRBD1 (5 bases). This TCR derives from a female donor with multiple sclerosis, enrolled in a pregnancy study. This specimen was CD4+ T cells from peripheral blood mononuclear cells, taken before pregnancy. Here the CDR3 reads CSVEVLAGLNYGYTF. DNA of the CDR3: TGCAGCGTTGAAGTTCTTGCGGGGCTTAACTATGGCTACACCTTC. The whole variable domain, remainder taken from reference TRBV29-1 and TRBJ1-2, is SAVISQKPSRDICQRGTSLTIQCQVDSQVTMMFWYRQQPGQSLTLIATANQGSEATYESGFVIDKFPISRPNLTFSTLTVSNMSPEDSSIYLCSVEVLAGLNYGYTFGSGTRLTVV.